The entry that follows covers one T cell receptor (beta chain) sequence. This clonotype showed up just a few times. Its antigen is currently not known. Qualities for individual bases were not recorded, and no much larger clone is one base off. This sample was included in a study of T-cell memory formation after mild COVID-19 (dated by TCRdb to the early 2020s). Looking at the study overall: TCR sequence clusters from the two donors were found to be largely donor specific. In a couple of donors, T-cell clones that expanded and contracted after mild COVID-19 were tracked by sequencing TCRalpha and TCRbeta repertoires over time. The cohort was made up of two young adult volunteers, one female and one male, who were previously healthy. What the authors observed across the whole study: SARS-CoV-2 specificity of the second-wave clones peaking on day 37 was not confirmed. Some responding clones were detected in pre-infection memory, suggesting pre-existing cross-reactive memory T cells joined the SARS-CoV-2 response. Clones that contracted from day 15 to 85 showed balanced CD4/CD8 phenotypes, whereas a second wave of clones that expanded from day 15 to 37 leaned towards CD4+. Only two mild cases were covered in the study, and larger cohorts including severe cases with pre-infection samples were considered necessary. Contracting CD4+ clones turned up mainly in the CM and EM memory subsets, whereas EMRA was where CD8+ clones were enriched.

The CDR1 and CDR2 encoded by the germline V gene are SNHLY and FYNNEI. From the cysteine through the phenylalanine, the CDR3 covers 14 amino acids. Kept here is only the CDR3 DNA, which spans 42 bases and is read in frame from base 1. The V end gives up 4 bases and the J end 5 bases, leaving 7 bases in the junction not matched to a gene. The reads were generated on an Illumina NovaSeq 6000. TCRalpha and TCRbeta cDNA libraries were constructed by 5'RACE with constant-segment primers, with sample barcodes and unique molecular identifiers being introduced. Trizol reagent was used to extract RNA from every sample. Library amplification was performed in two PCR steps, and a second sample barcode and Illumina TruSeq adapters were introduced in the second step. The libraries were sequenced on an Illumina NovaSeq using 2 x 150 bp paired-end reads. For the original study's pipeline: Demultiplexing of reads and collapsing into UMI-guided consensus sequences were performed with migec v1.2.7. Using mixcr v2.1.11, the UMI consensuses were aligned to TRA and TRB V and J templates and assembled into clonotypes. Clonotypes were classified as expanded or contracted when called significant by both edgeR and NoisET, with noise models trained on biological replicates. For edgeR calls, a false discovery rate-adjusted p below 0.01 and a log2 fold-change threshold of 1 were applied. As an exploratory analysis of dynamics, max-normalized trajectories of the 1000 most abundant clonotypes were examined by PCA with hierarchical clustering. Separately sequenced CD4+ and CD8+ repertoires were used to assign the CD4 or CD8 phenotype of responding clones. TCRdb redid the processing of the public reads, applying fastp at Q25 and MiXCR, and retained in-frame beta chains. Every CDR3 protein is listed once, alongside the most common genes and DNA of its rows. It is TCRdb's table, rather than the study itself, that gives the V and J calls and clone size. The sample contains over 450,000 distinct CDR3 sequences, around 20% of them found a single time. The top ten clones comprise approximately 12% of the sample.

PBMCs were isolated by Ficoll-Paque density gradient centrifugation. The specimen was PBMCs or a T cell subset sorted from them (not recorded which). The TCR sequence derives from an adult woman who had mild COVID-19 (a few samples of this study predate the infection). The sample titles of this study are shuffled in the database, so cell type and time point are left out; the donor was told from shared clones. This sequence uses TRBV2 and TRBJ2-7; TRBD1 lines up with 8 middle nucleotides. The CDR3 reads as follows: CASSGRQGIDEQYF. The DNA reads TGTGCCAGCAGTGGAAGACAGGGGATAGACGAGCAGTACTTC.